This T cell receptor beta chain comes out of a study of blood T cell repertoires in COVID-19. As for the study in general: COVID-19 samples from acute and convalescent phases originated in the United States, Italy and Spain. The analysed material was cDNA or gDNA that came from T cells, B-cell-depleted T cells, or PBMCs.

Concerning this clone: Its ends do not fully match the called genes, so a read error is possible.

Source study methods: Amplified reference gene primers provided the basis for estimating nucleated cell counts. The protocol was immunoSEQ multiplex PCR, while the TCRdb copy is restricted to in-frame clones and leaves out a portion. That table supplies the V and J calls and clone size; D and trimming were determined from the DNA. The table includes around 230,000 clones, around 90% detected once. Germline-derived CDR1 and CDR2 are SGHRS and YFSETQ. There are 13 residues in the CDR3. The gene calls are TRBV5-1 and TRBJ2-3; possible D gene TRBD2, 6 bases. Source material: peripheral blood. The receptor was derived from a man in his sixties who had recovered from COVID-19. CDR3 DNA sequence: TGCGCCAGCAGCTTTACTAGCATAGATACGCAGTATTTT. Amino acid sequence: CASSFTSIDTQYF.